The following is a TCR beta chain sequence with its context. The antigen is unknown. The CDR3 totals 17 residues. CDR1 is LNHDA and CDR2 is SQIVND in the germline V gene (reference sequence). With 0 bases clipped from V and 5 bases from J, the junction kept 6 bases outside the gene matches. TCRdb re-analysed the 5' RACE reads in MiXCR, keeping a single row per CDR3 protein. The sample includes around 440,000 distinct CDR3 sequences, 15% to 20% seen only once; the top ten take approximately 13%. The sample is drawn from a study of T-cell memory formation after mild COVID-19. Study-level findings and limits: A second wave expanding day 15 to 37 was CD4+-biased; contracting clones were balanced. The SARS-CoV-2 specificity of second-wave clones reaching peak at day 37 remained unverified.

The receptor was derived from an adult woman who had mild COVID-19 (a few samples of this study predate the infection). Cell type and time point are not known. Specimen: PBMCs or a T cell subset sorted from them (not recorded which). V gene TRBV19 combines with J gene TRBJ2-1; 11 bases fit TRBD1. Here the CDR3 DNA reads TGTGCCAGTAGTATAGATGCAGGGGACAGGGGGAACAATGAGCAGTTCTTC. Translating gives CASSIDAGDRGNNEQFF. Based on the CDR3 plus reference TRBV19 and TRBJ2-1, the full variable domain is DGGITQSPKYLFRKEGQNVTLSCEQNLNHDAMYWYRQDPGQGLRLIYYSQIVNDFQKGDIAEGYSVSREKKESFPLTVTSAQKNPTAFYLCASSIDAGDRGNNEQFFGPGTRLTVL.